This T cell receptor beta chain was sequenced in a study of cytomegalovirus exposure and HLA in healthy donors. PCR primers comprised 60 Vbeta and 13 Jbeta primers. Generated by immunoSEQ multiplex PCR, the TCRdb table keeps only in-frame clones and is missing some. Of about 180,000 clones detected, more than 75% appear once; the ten largest clones hold about 2.5%. The CDR3 length is 15 residues. Germline CDR1 is MDHEN and CDR2 is SYDVKM. Trimming removed 3 bases from V and 3 bases from J; junction bases left unmatched: 8. The TCR was taken from a woman in her thirties in good health and CMV-seropositive. Sequencing used PBMCs. The chain uses TRBV28 and TRBJ2-7, with 7 bases that match TRBD2. CDR3 region: CASSLFGGTYYEQYF. In nucleotides, the CDR3 is TGTGCCAGCAGTTTGTTCGGGGGGACCTACTACGAGCAGTACTTC.